This T cell receptor (beta chain) was recovered during a study of blood T cell repertoires in COVID-19. Study-wide background: Spain, Italy and the United States supplied samples that represented acute and convalescent COVID-19.

CDR3 length: 16 amino acids. The V and J ends lost 0 bases and 1 base, in that order; junction bases with no gene match: 1. Germline CDR1 reads SGHVS; CDR2 reads FQNEAQ. Data came from immunoSEQ multiplex PCR; TCRdb stores just in-frame clones and leaves some out. Among 100,000 or so clones listed, about 80% were seen once. The sequencing sample was made of peripheral blood. The V call is TRBV7-8, the J call TRBJ2-5; 11 nucleotides agree with TRBD2. This TCR came from a man between 60 and 75 years old with acute or convalescent COVID-19. The CDR3 coding sequence is TGTGCCAGCAGCTTAGCTAGCGGGAGGGCCCAAGAGACCCAGTACTTC. Protein product: CASSLASGRAQETQYF.